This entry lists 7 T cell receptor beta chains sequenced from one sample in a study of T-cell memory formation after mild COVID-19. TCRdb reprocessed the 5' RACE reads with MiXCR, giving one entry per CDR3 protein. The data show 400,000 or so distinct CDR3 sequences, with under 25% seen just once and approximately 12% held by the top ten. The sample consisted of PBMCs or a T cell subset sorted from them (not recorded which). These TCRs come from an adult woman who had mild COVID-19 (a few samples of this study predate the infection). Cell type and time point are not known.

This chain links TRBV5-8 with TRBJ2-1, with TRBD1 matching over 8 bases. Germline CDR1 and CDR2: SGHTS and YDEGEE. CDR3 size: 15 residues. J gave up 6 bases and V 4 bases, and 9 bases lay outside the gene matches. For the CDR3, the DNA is TGTGCCAGCAGCGCCCCGGGACAGGCTGGCAATGAGCAGTTCTTC. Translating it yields CASSAPGQAGNEQFF.

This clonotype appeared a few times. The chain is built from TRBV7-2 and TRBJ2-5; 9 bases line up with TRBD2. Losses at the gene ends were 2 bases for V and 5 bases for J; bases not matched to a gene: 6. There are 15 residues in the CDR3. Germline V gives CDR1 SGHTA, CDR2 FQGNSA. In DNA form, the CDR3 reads TGTGCCAGCAGCTTATTGCGGGGGGGCCTGGAGACCCAGTACTTC. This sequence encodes CASSLLRGGLETQYF.

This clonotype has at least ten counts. CDR3 loop: CSARGSYIYEQYF. The CDR3 DNA reads as TGCAGTGCTAGAGGGTCCTACATTTACGAGCAGTACTTC. This chain links TRBV20-1 with TRBJ2-7; D unresolved. This CDR3 comprises 13 residues. In germline, CDR1 is DFQATT, CDR2 SNEGSKA (reference sequence). V was clipped by 1 base and J by 4 bases, with 11 bases between them.

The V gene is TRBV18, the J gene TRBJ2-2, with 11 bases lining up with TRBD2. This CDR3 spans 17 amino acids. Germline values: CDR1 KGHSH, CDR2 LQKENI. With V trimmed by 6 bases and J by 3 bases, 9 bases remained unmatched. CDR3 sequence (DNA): TGTGCCAGCTCCCCTCCAACTAGCGGGAGATACACCGGGGAGCTGTTTTTT. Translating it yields CASSPPTSGRYTGELFF. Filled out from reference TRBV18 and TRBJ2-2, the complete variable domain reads NAGVMQNPRHLVRRRGQEARLRCSPMKGHSHVYWYRQLPEEGLKFMVYLQKENIIDESGMPKERFSAEFPKEGPSILRIQQVVRGDSAAYFCASSPPTSGRYTGELFFGEGSRLTVL.

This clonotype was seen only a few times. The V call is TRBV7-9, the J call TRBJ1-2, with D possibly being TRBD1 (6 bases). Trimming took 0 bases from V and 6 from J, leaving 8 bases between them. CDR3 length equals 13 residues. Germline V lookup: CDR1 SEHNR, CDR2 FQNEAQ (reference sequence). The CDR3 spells CASSLAGQNGYTF. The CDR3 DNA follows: TGTGCCAGCAGCTTAGCCGGACAGAATGGCTACACCTTC.

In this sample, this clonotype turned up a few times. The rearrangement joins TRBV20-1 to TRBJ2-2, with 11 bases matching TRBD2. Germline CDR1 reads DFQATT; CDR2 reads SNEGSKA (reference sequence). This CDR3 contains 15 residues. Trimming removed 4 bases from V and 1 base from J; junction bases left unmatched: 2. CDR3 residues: CSATGTSGNTGELFF. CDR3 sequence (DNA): TGCAGTGCTACCGGGACTAGCGGGAACACCGGGGAGCTGTTTTTT.

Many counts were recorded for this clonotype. CDR3 sequence (DNA): TGTGCCAGCAGCCATCCTGGCGGAGGCGGGAAGACAGATACGCAGTATTTT. This sequence encodes CASSHPGGGGKTDTQYF. The rearrangement joins TRBV7-2 to TRBJ2-3; D is perhaps TRBD2 (6 bases). V gave up 5 bases and J gave up 3 bases, with 21 bases separating them. The CDR3 is 17 amino acids. Per germline, CDR1 SGHTA and CDR2 FQGNSA.